Following are 30 T cell receptor beta chains from one sample sequenced in a study of blood T cell repertoires in COVID-19. This table comes from immunoSEQ multiplex PCR, and its TCRdb copy is limited to in-frame clones, with some not included. The sample holds fewer than 250,000 clones; 70% to 90% are singletons and the top ten take about 3%. What was sequenced was peripheral blood. These receptor sequences come from a man aged 60 to 69 with acute or convalescent COVID-19.

This chain connects TRBV9 to TRBJ2-3; D possibly corresponds to TRBD2 (7 bases). The CDR3 has 15 residues. The germline V and J ends were trimmed by 0 bases and 4 bases, with 12 bases remaining between them. Per germline, CDR1 SGDLS and CDR2 YYNGEE. The CDR3 spells CASSVEGGSADTQYF. The DNA of the CDR3 is TGTGCCAGCAGCGTAGAGGGGGGGTCGGCAGATACGCAGTATTTT.

This chain joins TRBV13 and TRBJ2-2, with D perhaps TRBD2 (6 bases). The germline CDR1 and CDR2 sequences are PRHDT and FYEKMQ (reference sequence). This CDR3 has 16 amino acids. V shed 1 base and J shed 0 bases, with 9 bases lying between them. The chain's CDR3 is CASSLEGGSNTGELFF. The CDR3, as DNA: TGTGCCAGCAGCTTAGAAGGAGGGTCGAACACCGGGGAGCTGTTTTTT.

V usage is TRBV30 and J usage is TRBJ1-6, with D hard to call. CDR1 is GTSNPN, CDR2 SVGIG, per germline (reference sequence). V gave up 1 base and J gave up 0 bases, with 4 bases separating them. The CDR3 covers 14 residues. In DNA form, the CDR3 reads TGTGCCTGGAGTGGGAGCTCCTATAATTCACCCCTCCACTTT. Amino acid sequence: CAWSGSSYNSPLHF.

The chain couples TRBV6-5 to TRBJ2-5; TRBD2 matches at 10 bases. V shed 7 bases, J shed 4 bases, and the junction held 9 bases outside the gene matches. Germline assignment: CDR1 MNHEY and CDR2 SVGAGI. This CDR3 has 15 amino acids. The CDR3 DNA follows: TGTGCCAGCAACCAGGGACTAGCGTCAGGAGAGACCCAGTACTTC. Translating it yields CASNQGLASGETQYF.

The gene calls are TRBV9 and TRBJ2-1, with a possible D match to TRBD1 (5 bases). Trimming took off 2 bases at V and 10 bases at J, with 7 bases between the two ends. Germline CDR1 and CDR2: SGDLS and YYNGEE. This CDR3 comprises 11 residues. CDR3 loop: CASSVGPEQFF. The CDR3 DNA reads as TGTGCCAGCAGCGTGGGGCCGGAGCAGTTCTTC. Full variable domain (remainder filled in from reference TRBV9 and TRBJ2-1): DSGVTQTPKHLITATGQRVTLRCSPRSGDLSVYWYQQSLDQGLQFLIQYYNGEERAKGNILERFSAQQFPDLHSELNLSSLELGDSALYFCASSVGPEQFFGPGTRLTVL.

This sequence joins TRBV14 and TRBJ2-1; D gene uncertain. Germline CDR1 reads SGHDN; CDR2 reads FVKESK. This CDR3 is 18 amino acids long. V was clipped by 0 bases and J by 0 bases, with 15 bases between them. This chain's CDR3 is CASSQDSFLVSSYNEQFF. CDR3 DNA: TGTGCCAGCAGCCAAGATTCCTTTCTCGTTAGCTCCTACAATGAGCAGTTCTTC.

V is TRBV28 and J is TRBJ2-5; 15 nucleotides match TRBD2. Germline V lookup: CDR1 MDHEN, CDR2 SYDVKM. This CDR3 is built from 18 residues. V shed 5 bases, J shed 5 bases, and the junction held 12 bases outside the gene matches. CDR3 sequence: CASSPGLAGGPSGETQYF. The CDR3, as DNA: TGTGCCAGCAGTCCTGGACTAGCGGGGGGGCCCTCGGGTGAGACCCAGTACTTC.

The chain couples TRBV5-6 to TRBJ1-2; 10 positions agree with TRBD1. V lost 4 bases to trimming and J lost 3 bases; unmatched junction nucleotides: 9. Germline-derived CDR1 and CDR2 are SGHDT and YYEEEE. The CDR3 covers 16 residues. This chain's CDR3 is CASSLLSGTGDYGYTF. The DNA of the CDR3 is TGTGCCAGCAGCCTCCTTTCCGGGACAGGGGACTATGGCTACACCTTC.

This chain joins TRBV4-1 and TRBJ2-7; 11 positions match TRBD2. The CDR3 is made up of 16 amino acids. Trimming removed 5 bases from V and 2 bases from J; junction bases left unmatched: 8. Germline V gene sequence: CDR1 MGHRA, CDR2 YSYEKL. The CDR3 DNA reads as TGCGCCAGCAGCACTTTAGCGGGGGGGAACGCCTACGAGCAGTACTTC. Translation: CASSTLAGGNAYEQYF.

CDR3 nucleotides: TGTGCCAGCAGGCCCATCGGACAGGGGTATCAGCCCCAGCATTTT. It encodes CASRPIGQGYQPQHF. This chain links TRBV6-5 with TRBJ1-5; 9 bases line up with TRBD1. From germline, CDR1 is MNHEY and CDR2 SVGAGI. Trimming took 6 bases from V and 5 from J; bases not matched to a gene: 8. The CDR3 has 15 residues.

The rearrangement joins TRBV7-6 to TRBJ2-7; maybe TRBD1 (6 bases). V gave up 3 bases and J gave up 0 bases, with 12 bases separating them. The CDR3 runs 15 residues. Germline-derived CDR1 and CDR2 are SGHVS and FNYEAQ. In DNA, the CDR3 is TGTGCCAGCAGCTTCCACCCGGACAGCTCCTACGAGCAGTACTTC. Residues: CASSFHPDSSYEQYF.

This clone was seen just once. The rearrangement links TRBV19 to TRBJ1-5, with D possibly matching TRBD1 (6 bases). The V and J ends lost 8 bases and 2 bases respectively, with 19 bases between them. The CDR3 consists of 16 residues. Germline-derived CDR1 and CDR2 are LNHDA and SQIVND (reference sequence). The CDR3 nucleotides are TGTGCCAGTGCGGAGTTAAGGGGGTCAGGCAATCAGCCCCAGCATTTT. This encodes CASAELRGSGNQPQHF. The full variable domain, in which reference TRBV19 and TRBJ1-5 provide the parts outside the CDR3, is DGGITQSPKYLFRKEGQNVTLSCEQNLNHDAMYWYRQDPGQGLRLIYYSQIVNDFQKGDIAEGYSVSREKKESFPLTVTSAQKNPTAFYLCASAELRGSGNQPQHFGDGTRLSIL.

This sequence joins TRBV9 and TRBJ2-1; 7 bases fit TRBD2. The trim removed 6 bases at V and 6 bases at J, leaving 12 bases unmatched. Germline V lookup: CDR1 SGDLS, CDR2 YYNGEE. This CDR3 contains 15 residues. DNA for the CDR3: TGTGCCAGCACGAGAGCGTCGGGGGGATTCAATGAGCAGTTCTTC. It encodes CASTRASGGFNEQFF. Looking up the rest from reference TRBV9 and TRBJ2-1 gives the full variable domain: DSGVTQTPKHLITATGQRVTLRCSPRSGDLSVYWYQQSLDQGLQFLIQYYNGEERAKGNILERFSAQQFPDLHSELNLSSLELGDSALYFCASTRASGGFNEQFFGPGTRLTVL.

This rearrangement joins TRBV19 to TRBJ1-5; D remains ambiguous. This CDR3 contains 18 residues. V gave up 6 bases and J gave up 2 bases, with 23 bases separating them. CDR1 and CDR2 (germline): LNHDA, SQIVND (reference sequence). The DNA of the CDR3 is TGTGCCAGTAGGGCACGAAGCGGACGGGCGTTTGGCAATCAGCCCCAGCATTTT. It yields the protein CASRARSGRAFGNQPQHF. Variable domain in full (rest from reference TRBV19 and TRBJ1-5): DGGITQSPKYLFRKEGQNVTLSCEQNLNHDAMYWYRQDPGQGLRLIYYSQIVNDFQKGDIAEGYSVSREKKESFPLTVTSAQKNPTAFYLCASRARSGRAFGNQPQHFGDGTRLSIL.

The CDR3 DNA reads as TGTGCCAGTAGTATCCAGGGGGAAGCGACTGAAGCTTTCTTT. Amino acid sequence: CASSIQGEATEAFF. The chain employs TRBV19 and TRBJ1-1; 7 nucleotides agree with TRBD1. The J segment lost 5 bases and the V segment lost 3 bases, leaving 6 bases of the junction unmatched. The CDR3 runs to 14 residues. Germline CDR1 and CDR2: LNHDA and SQIVND (reference sequence). Full variable domain (rest looked up from reference TRBV19 and TRBJ1-1): DGGITQSPKYLFRKEGQNVTLSCEQNLNHDAMYWYRQDPGQGLRLIYYSQIVNDFQKGDIAEGYSVSREKKESFPLTVTSAQKNPTAFYLCASSIQGEATEAFFGQGTRLTVV.

CDR3 sequence (DNA): TGCAGCGTTGAATTTACGAGGGTTCTTGCAGATACGCAGTATTTT. Translated: CSVEFTRVLADTQYF. V usage is TRBV29-1 and J usage is TRBJ2-3, with a possible D match to TRBD2 (5 bases). CDR3 length: 15 residues. Germline V gene lookup returns CDR1 SQVTM and CDR2 ANQGSEA. Trimming shortened V by 2 bases and J by 4 bases, and 16 bases separated the two germline ends.

The rearrangement uses TRBV19 and TRBJ2-2, with D perhaps matching TRBD1 (6 bases). The length of the CDR3 is 14 residues. CDR1 and CDR2 from the germline V gene are LNHDA and SQIVND (reference sequence). V gave up 7 bases and J gave up 4 bases, with 13 bases separating them. The CDR3 is CASMDRTATGELFF. CDR3 DNA: TGTGCCAGTATGGACCGGACAGCCACCGGGGAGCTGTTTTTT.

V gene TRBV5-1 combines with J gene TRBJ2-7, with a tentative D call TRBD1 (6 bases). V lost 2 bases to trimming and J lost 6 bases, with 12 bases between them. The germline V gene encodes CDR1 SGHRS and CDR2 YFSETQ. The CDR3 length is 13 residues. CDR3 bases: TGCGCCAGCAGCTTTGGGGACATGGCCGAGCAGTACTTC. It codes for CASSFGDMAEQYF. Full variable domain (outside the CDR3, taken from reference TRBV5-1 and TRBJ2-7): KAGVTQTPRYLIKTRGQQVTLSCSPISGHRSVSWYQQTPGQGLQFLFEYFSETQRNKGNFPGRFSGRQFSNSRSEMNVSTLELGDSALYLCASSFGDMAEQYFGPGTRLTVT.

CDR3 region: CASSVGAYQPQHF. The CDR3 DNA sequence: TGTGCCAGCAGCGTAGGGGCCTATCAGCCCCAGCATTTT. The chain combines TRBV9 with TRBJ1-5; no clear D gene. Trimming removed 0 bases from V and 5 bases from J, with 6 bases in between. The germline V gene encodes CDR1 SGDLS and CDR2 YYNGEE. The CDR3 runs to 13 residues.

V is TRBV9 and J is TRBJ2-4; the match to TRBD2 covers 10 bases. The CDR3 spans 16 residues. V lost 4 bases, J lost 6 bases, and 10 bases stayed unmatched. Germline V gene sequence: CDR1 SGDLS, CDR2 YYNGEE. The CDR3 spells CASSTVAGGPLNIQYF. For the CDR3, the DNA is TGTGCCAGCAGCACCGTAGCGGGGGGTCCCCTAAACATTCAGTACTTC.

The chain is built from TRBV12-3 or TRBV12-4 and TRBJ1-3, with D possibly matching TRBD1 (6 bases). The CDR3 length is 13 residues. Trimming cost V 8 bases and J 2 bases, with 10 bases left between them. CDR3 sequence reads: CASSTGTGNTIYF. The CDR3 DNA is TGTGCCAGCTCTACAGGGACTGGAAACACCATATATTTT.

CDR3 loop: CASSLSGGPPYEQYF. As DNA, the CDR3 is TGTGCCAGCAGTTTATCCGGGGGTCCTCCCTACGAGCAGTACTTC. The V gene is TRBV27, the J gene TRBJ2-7; possibly TRBD2 for D (6 bases). V lost 0 bases, J lost 2 bases, and 11 bases lay in between. Germline V lookup: CDR1 MNHEY, CDR2 SMNVEV (reference sequence). The CDR3 consists of 15 residues.

This rearrangement joins TRBV7-2 to TRBJ2-1; 12 bases align to TRBD2. CDR3 size: 17 residues. The V gene's germline CDR1 is SGHTA and CDR2 FQGNSA. Trimming cost V 5 bases and J 2 bases; bases outside gene matches: 7. The DNA for the CDR3 is TGTGCCAGCAGCCCGTGGACTAGCGGGGTGACCTACAATGAGCAGTTCTTC. Translating it yields CASSPWTSGVTYNEQFF. The complete variable domain, with remaining parts taken from reference TRBV7-2 and TRBJ2-1, reads GAGVSQSPSNKVTEKGKDVELRCDPISGHTALYWYRQSLGQGLEFLIYFQGNSAPDKSGLPSDRFSAERTGGSVSTLTIQRTQQEDSAVYLCASSPWTSGVTYNEQFFGPGTRLTVL.

V gene TRBV27 combines with J gene TRBJ2-6, with 7 bases fitting TRBD1. V lost 5 bases and J lost 0; bases outside the gene matches: 4. Germline values: CDR1 MNHEY, CDR2 SMNVEV (reference sequence). The CDR3 length is 16 residues. The chain's CDR3 is CASSLGQASGANVLTF. CDR3 DNA: TGTGCCAGCAGTCTAGGACAGGCCTCTGGGGCCAACGTCCTGACTTTC. Combining the CDR3 with reference TRBV27 and TRBJ2-6 gives the whole variable domain EAQVTQNPRYLITVTGKKLTVTCSQNMNHEYMSWYRQDPGLGLRQIYYSMNVEVTDKGDVPEGYKVSRKEKRNFPLILESPSPNQTSLYFCASSLGQASGANVLTFGAGSRLTVL.

This clone was picked up a small number of times. The DNA for the CDR3 is TGCAGCGTTAACCCGGGACAGCCGAACACTGAAGCTTTCTTT. Its protein is CSVNPGQPNTEAFF. The chain recombines TRBV29-1 with TRBJ1-1; TRBD1 matches 7 bases. Looked up from germline, CDR1 is SQVTM and CDR2 is ANQGSEA. There are 14 residues in the CDR3. With 5 bases clipped from V and 1 base from J, the junction kept 7 bases outside the gene matches.

This clone was observed once. The chain combines TRBV7-3 with TRBJ1-1; D perhaps matches TRBD1 (5 bases). This CDR3 has 18 amino acids. In germline, CDR1 is SGHTA, CDR2 FQGTGA. V dropped 5 bases and J dropped 2 bases, with 24 bases sitting between them. CDR3 protein: CASSPRGGARSLNTEAFF. Here the CDR3 DNA reads TGTGCCAGCAGCCCGCGGGGCGGAGCAAGGAGCCTTAACACTGAAGCTTTCTTT.

The CDR3 DNA follows: TGTGCCAGCAGCTTTATTAGCAATGAGCAGTTCTTC. It codes for CASSFISNEQFF. The V and J genes are TRBV11-2 and TRBJ2-1; D is unclear. V dropped 3 bases and J dropped 6 bases, with 6 bases sitting between them. The CDR3 length is 12 residues. Germline V gene lookup returns CDR1 SGHAT and CDR2 FQNNGV.

V is TRBV2 and J is TRBJ1-1; 8 positions match TRBD1. CDR3 length equals 15 residues. Germline V gene sequence: CDR1 SNHLY, CDR2 FYNNEI. V lost 6 bases to trimming and J lost 4 bases; unmatched junction nucleotides: 10. CDR3 sequence: CASSLSGGRSTEAFF. The DNA of the CDR3 is TGTGCCAGCAGCCTGTCAGGGGGCAGGAGCACTGAAGCTTTCTTT.

The CDR3 sequence is CASSRIQGRSGNTIYF. The CDR3 DNA is TGTGCCAGTAGTAGGATACAGGGAAGGTCTGGAAACACCATATATTTT. The V and J genes are TRBV19 and TRBJ1-3; D is possibly TRBD1 (6 bases). The germline gives CDR1 LNHDA, CDR2 SQIVND (reference sequence). This CDR3 contains 16 residues. V was clipped by 4 bases and J by 1 base, with 14 bases between them.

The J gene is TRBJ2-7, the V gene TRBV7-2; 8 bases match TRBD1. This CDR3 region has 15 residues. Germline assignment: CDR1 SGHTA and CDR2 FQGNSA. J lost 4 bases, V lost 5 bases, and 10 bases had no gene match. The CDR3: CASSPGGTGGYEQYF. CDR3 nucleotide sequence: TGTGCCAGCAGCCCCGGGGGTACAGGGGGGTACGAGCAGTACTTC.